The clone carrying this T cell receptor (beta chain) was recorded only once. These data belong to a study of Ad26.COV2.S vaccination and SARS-CoV-2 variants. Libraries were prepared by immunoSEQ multiplex PCR; TCRdb keeps only in-frame clonotypes and omits some of them. Of about 420,000 clones in the sample, over 75% were seen once. Trimming stripped 4 bases from V and 0 bases from J, with 7 bases between. This CDR3 has 13 amino acids. Looked up from germline, CDR1 is SNHLY and CDR2 is FYNNEI. The treatment: approximately 18 received Ad26.COV2.S at low or high dose, single or two shots; 5 received placebo; per-sample allocation not given. Vaccine and placebo recipients were sampled on day 63 after the first injection. Built on an Ad26 vector, the vaccine expressed Wuhan-strain SARS-CoV-2 spike.

This chain links TRBV2 with TRBJ2-7; no definite D call. The clonotype originates from a person between 18 and 65 years old who received the Ad26.COV2.S COVID-19 vaccine or a placebo. The sequences come from peripheral blood, collected in a trial of Ad26.COV2.S vaccine versus placebo. The CDR3 DNA reads TGTGCCAGCAGTGCGCAGAGCTCCTACGAGCAGTACTTC. Its translation: CASSAQSSYEQYF. The full variable domain, its missing parts supplied by reference TRBV2 and TRBJ2-7, is EPEVTQTPSHQVTQMGQEVILRCVPISNHLYFYWYRQILGQKVEFLVSFYNNEISEKSEIFDDQFSVERPDGSNFTLKIRSTKLEDSAMYFCASSAQSSYEQYFGPGTRLTVT.